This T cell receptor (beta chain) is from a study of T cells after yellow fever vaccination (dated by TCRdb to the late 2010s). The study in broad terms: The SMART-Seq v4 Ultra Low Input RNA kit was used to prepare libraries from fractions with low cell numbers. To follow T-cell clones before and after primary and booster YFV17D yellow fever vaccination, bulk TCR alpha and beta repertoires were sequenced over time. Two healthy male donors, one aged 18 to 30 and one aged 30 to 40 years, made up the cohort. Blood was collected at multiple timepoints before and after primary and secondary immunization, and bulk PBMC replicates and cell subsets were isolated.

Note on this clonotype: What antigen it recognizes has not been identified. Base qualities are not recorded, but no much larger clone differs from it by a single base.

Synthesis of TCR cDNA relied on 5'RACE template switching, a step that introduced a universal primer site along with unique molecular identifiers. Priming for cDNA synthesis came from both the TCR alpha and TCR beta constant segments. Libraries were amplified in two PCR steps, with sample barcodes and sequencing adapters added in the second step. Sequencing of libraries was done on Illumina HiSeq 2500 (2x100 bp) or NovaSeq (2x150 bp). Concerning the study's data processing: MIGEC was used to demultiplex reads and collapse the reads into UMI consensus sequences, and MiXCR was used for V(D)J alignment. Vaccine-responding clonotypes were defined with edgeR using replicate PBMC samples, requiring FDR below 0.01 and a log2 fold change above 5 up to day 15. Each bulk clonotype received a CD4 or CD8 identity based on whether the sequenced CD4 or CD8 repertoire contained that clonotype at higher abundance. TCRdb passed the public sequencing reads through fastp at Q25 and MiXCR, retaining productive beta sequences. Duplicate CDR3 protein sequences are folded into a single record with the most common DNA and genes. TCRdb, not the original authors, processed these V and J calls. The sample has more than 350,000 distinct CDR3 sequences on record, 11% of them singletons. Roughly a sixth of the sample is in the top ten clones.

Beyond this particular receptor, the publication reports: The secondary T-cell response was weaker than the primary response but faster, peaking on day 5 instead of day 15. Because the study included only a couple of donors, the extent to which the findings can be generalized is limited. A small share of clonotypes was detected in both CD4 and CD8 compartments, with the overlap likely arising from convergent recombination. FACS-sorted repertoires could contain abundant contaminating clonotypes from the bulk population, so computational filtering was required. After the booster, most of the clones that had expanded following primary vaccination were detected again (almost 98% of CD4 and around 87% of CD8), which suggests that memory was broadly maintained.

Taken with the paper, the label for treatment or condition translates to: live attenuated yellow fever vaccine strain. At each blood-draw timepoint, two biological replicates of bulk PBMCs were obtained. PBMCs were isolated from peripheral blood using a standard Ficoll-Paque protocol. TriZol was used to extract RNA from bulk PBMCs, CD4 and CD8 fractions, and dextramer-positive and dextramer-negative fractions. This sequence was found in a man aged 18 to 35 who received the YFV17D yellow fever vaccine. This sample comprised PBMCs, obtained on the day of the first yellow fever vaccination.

The DNA reads as follows: TGTGCCTGGAGTAAGGGGAGGGCCAATGAGCAGTTCTTC. It specifies CAWSKGRANEQFF. The sequence joins TRBV30 to TRBJ2-1; 7 nucleotides in the junction match TRBD2. Including the terminal cysteine and phenylalanine, the CDR3 comprises 13 residues. The kept DNA is CDR3 alone, 39 bases in frame from the first base. V has 2 bases trimmed and J has 6 bases trimmed; junction bases matching no gene number 4. CDR1 and CDR2 (GTSNPN, SVGIG) derive from the germline V gene (reference sequence).